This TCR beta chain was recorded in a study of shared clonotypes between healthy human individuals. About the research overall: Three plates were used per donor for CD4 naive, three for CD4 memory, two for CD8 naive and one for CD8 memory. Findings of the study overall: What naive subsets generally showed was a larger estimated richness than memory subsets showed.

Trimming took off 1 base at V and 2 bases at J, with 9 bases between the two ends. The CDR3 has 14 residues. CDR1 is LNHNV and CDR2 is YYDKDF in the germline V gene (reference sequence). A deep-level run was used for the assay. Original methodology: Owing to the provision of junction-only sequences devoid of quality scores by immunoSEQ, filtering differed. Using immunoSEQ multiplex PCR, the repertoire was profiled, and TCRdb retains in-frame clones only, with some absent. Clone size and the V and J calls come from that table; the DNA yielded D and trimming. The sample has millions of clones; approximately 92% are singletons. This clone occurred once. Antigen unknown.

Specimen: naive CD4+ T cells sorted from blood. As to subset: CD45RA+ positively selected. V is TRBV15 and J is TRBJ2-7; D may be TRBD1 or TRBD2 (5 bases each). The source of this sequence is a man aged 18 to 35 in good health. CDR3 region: CATSRGGGPYEQYF. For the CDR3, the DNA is TGTGCCACCAGCAGAGGTGGGGGACCCTACGAGCAGTACTTC.